This TCR beta chain was identified during a study of identical twins. This clonotype showed up many times. The antigen is unknown. V lost 2 bases and J lost 8; bases outside the gene matches: 6. Germline CDR1 WNHNN, CDR2 SYGVQD (reference sequence). This CDR3 is built from 15 residues. Overall study findings and caveats: The analysis was cross-sectional rather than longitudinal within donors. Zero-insertion analyses could be partly confounded by invariant MAIT and iNKT cells.

TCRdb fed the 5' RACE reads into MiXCR, producing one record per CDR3 protein. The sample contains fewer than 650,000 distinct CDR3 sequences, about 7.1% of which appear only once. In addition, the sample was reused for a study of yellow fever vaccine responses in identical twins.

The chain couples TRBV10-1 to TRBJ2-2; 9 bases match TRBD2. Sample: PBMCs. The origin of this receptor is a woman between 18 and 30 years old in good health. The DNA of the CDR3 is TGCGCCAGCAGTGAGGTTGGAACTAGCGGGGGGGAGCTGTTTTTT. Protein: CASSEVGTSGGELFF.